The 5 T cell receptor beta chains presented below share a single source sample, sequenced in a study of blood T cell repertoires in COVID-19. Some clones are missing from TCRdb's copy, which holds only in-frame ones; the method was immunoSEQ multiplex PCR. This sample has around 200,000 clones, with roughly 90% found just once. What was sequenced was peripheral blood. The source of these receptors is a man aged 35 to 55 with acute or convalescent COVID-19.

The chain joins TRBV5-1 to TRBJ2-1, with a weak D call TRBD1 (6 bases). Per germline, CDR1 SGHRS and CDR2 YFSETQ. The ends were cut back, 4 bases at V and 6 bases at J, with 17 bases in the middle. This CDR3 region has 15 residues. The DNA of the CDR3 is TGCGCCAGCAGCGTATCCGGGACACGGGTCAATGAGCAGTTCTTC. Protein: CASSVSGTRVNEQFF.

The J gene is TRBJ1-1, the V gene TRBV28; tentative D call: TRBD1 (6 bases). Trimming removed 3 bases at V and 1 base at J, with 12 bases between. The germline CDR1 and CDR2 sequences are MDHEN and SYDVKM. The CDR3 sequence is 15 residues long. The CDR3 spells CASSFGGGANTEAFF. In DNA form, the CDR3 reads TGTGCCAGCAGTTTCGGCGGGGGCGCGAACACTGAAGCTTTCTTT.

This rearrangement joins TRBV11-1 to TRBJ2-7; weak D call: TRBD2 (6 bases). V shed 1 base and J shed 2 bases, with 15 bases lying between them. Per the germline V gene, CDR1 is SGHAT and CDR2 is FQDESV (reference sequence). This CDR3 contains 16 residues. In DNA, the CDR3 is TGTGCCAGCAGCTTAGGTAGGGGACGGACTACCTACGAGCAGTACTTC. Translating it yields CASSLGRGRTTYEQYF.

The CDR3, as DNA: TGTGCCAGCAGTGTACAGGGGGCGAACACTGAAGCTTTCTTT. This encodes CASSVQGANTEAFF. V and J are TRBV2 and TRBJ1-1; 9 bases match TRBD1. This CDR3 comprises 14 residues. J lost 1 base, V lost 4 bases, and 1 base had no gene match. Germline CDR1 and CDR2: SNHLY and FYNNEI.

V and J are TRBV6-2 or TRBV6-3 and TRBJ1-2, with TRBD1 matching over 9 bases. The CDR3 is 15 residues long. V trimming: 6 bases; J trimming: 2 bases; junction bases outside the gene matches: 7. Germline CDR1 MNHEY, CDR2 SVGEGT. CDR3 bases: TGTGCCAGCAGCTCTTTCACAGGGGGCAACTATGGCTACACCTTC. This codes for CASSSFTGGNYGYTF.